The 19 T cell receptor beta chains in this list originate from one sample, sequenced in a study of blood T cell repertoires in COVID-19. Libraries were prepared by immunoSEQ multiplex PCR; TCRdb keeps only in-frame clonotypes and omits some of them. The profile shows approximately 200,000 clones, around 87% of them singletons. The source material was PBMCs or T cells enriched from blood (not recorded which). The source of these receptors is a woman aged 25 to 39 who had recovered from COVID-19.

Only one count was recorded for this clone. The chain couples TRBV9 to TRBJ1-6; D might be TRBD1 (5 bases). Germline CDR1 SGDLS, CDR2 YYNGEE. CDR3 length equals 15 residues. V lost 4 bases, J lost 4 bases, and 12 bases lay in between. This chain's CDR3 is CASSSGDAYNSPLHF. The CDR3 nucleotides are TGTGCCAGCAGCTCGGGGGACGCATATAATTCACCCCTCCACTTT.

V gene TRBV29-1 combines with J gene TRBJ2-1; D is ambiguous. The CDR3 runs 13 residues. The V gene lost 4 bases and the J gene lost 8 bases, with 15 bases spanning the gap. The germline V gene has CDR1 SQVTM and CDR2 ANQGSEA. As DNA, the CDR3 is TGCAGCGTTGCCTCACTTTCGCCGCATGAGCAGTTCTTC. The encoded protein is CSVASLSPHEQFF.

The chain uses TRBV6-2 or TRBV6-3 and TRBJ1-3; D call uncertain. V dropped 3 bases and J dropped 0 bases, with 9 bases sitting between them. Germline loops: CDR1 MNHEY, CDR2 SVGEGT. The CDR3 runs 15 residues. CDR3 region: CASSYPGYSGNTIYF. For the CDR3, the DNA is TGTGCCAGCAGTTATCCGGGATACTCTGGAAACACCATATATTTT.

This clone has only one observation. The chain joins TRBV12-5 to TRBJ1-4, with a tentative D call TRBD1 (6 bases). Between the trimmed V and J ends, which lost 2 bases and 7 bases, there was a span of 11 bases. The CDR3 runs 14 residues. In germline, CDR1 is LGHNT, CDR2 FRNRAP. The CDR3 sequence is CASGLTQGGEKLFF. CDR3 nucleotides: TGTGCTAGTGGTTTGACACAGGGCGGTGAAAAACTGTTTTTT.

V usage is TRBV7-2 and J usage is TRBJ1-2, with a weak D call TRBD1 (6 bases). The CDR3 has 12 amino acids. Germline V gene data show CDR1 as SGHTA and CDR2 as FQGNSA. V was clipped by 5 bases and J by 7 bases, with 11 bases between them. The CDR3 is CASSLTGIGYTF. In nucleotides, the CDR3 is TGTGCCAGCAGCCTTACAGGGATTGGCTACACCTTC.

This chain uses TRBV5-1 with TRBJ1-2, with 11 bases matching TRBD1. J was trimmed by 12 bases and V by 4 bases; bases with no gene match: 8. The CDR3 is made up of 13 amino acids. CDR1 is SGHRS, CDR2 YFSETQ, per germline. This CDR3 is CASSVVPGQGDTF. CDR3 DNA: TGCGCCAGCAGCGTGGTTCCGGGACAGGGGGACACCTTC.

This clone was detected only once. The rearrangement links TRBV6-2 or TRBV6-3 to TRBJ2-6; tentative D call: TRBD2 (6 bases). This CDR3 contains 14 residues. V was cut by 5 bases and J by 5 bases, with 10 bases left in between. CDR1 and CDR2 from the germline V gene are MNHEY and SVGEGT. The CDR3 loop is CASSGGVRANVLTF. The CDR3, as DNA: TGTGCCAGCAGTGGAGGGGTTAGGGCCAACGTCCTGACTTTC.

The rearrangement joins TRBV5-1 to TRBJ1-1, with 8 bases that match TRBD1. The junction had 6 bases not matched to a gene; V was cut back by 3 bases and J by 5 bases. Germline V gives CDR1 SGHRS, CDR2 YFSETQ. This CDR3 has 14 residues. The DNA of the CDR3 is TGCGCCAGCAGCTGGACAGGGCCTGGAACTGAAGCTTTCTTT. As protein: CASSWTGPGTEAFF.

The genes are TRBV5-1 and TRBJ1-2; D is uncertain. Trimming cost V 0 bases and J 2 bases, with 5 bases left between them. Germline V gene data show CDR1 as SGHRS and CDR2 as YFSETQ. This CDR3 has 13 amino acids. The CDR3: CASSLEQNYGYTF. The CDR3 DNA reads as TGCGCCAGCAGCTTGGAACAGAACTATGGCTACACCTTC.

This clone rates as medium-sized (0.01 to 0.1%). The CDR3 coding sequence is TGTGCCAGCAGCTTAGAGTCAGGGGTCTACTATGGCTACACCTTC. This gives the protein CASSLESGVYYGYTF. The chain uses TRBV7-8 and TRBJ1-2, with TRBD1 as a possible D gene (6 bases). V lost 1 base, J lost 3 bases, and 12 bases lay in between. Germline loops: CDR1 SGHVS, CDR2 FQNEAQ. This CDR3 has 15 residues.

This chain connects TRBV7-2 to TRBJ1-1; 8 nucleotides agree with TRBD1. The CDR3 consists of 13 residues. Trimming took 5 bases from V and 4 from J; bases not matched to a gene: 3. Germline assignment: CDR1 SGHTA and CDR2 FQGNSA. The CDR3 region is CASSATGGTEAFF. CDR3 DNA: TGTGCCAGCAGCGCCACAGGGGGCACTGAAGCTTTCTTT.

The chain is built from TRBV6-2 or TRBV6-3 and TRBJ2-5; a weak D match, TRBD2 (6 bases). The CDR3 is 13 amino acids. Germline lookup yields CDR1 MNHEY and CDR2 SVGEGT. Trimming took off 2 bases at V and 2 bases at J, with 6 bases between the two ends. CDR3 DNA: TGTGCCAGCAGTTACAGCGGGCAAGAGACCCAGTACTTC. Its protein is CASSYSGQETQYF.

The CDR3 nucleotides are TGTGCCAGCAGCGTAGGGGGACAATCCTACGAGCAGTACTTC. Its protein is CASSVGGQSYEQYF. The V gene is TRBV9, the J gene TRBJ2-7, with TRBD1 as a possible D gene (6 bases). Germline CDR1 is SGDLS and CDR2 is YYNGEE. The CDR3 covers 14 residues. The germline V and J ends were trimmed by 0 bases and 1 base, with 8 bases remaining between them. The full variable domain, rest sourced from reference TRBV9 and TRBJ2-7, is DSGVTQTPKHLITATGQRVTLRCSPRSGDLSVYWYQQSLDQGLQFLIQYYNGEERAKGNILERFSAQQFPDLHSELNLSSLELGDSALYFCASSVGGQSYEQYFGPGTRLTVT.

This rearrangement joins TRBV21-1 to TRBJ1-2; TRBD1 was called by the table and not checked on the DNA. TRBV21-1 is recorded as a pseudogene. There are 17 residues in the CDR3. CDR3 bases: TGTGCCAGCAGCAAAGATGGACAGGGAACCTATCACTATGGCTACACCTTC. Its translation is CASSKDGQGTYHYGYTF.

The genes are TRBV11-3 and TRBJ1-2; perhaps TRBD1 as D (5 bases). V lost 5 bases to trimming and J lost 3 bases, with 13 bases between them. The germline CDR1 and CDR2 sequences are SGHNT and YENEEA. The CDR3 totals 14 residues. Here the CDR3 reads CASSPMGGDYGYTF. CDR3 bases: TGTGCCAGCAGCCCCATGGGGGGTGACTATGGCTACACCTTC.

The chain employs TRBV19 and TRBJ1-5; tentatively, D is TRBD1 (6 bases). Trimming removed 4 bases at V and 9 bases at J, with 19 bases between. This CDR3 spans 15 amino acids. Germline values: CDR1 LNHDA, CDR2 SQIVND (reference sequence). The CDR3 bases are TGTGCCAGTAGTACGACGGACAGTCGGGAAATGCCCCAGCATTTT. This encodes CASSTTDSREMPQHF.

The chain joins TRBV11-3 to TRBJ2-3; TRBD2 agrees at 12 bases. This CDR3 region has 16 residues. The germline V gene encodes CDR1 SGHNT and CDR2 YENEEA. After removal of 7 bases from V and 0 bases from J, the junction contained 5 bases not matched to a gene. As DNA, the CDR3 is TGTGCCAGCACCCCGGGGACTAGCGGGAGCACAGATACGCAGTATTTT. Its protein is CASTPGTSGSTDTQYF.

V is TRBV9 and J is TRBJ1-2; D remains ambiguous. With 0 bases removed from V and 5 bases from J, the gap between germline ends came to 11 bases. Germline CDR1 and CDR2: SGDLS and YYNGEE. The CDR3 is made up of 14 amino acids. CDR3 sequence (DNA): TGTGCCAGCAGCGTAGCGGAGGGAACTTATGGCTACACCTTC. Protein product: CASSVAEGTYGYTF.

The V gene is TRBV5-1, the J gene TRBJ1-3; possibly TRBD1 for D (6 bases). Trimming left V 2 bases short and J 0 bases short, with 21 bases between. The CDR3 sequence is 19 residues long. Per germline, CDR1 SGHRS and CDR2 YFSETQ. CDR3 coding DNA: TGCGCCAGCAGCTTTGGACAGCTCAGCCCGGGAGGCTCTGGAAACACCATATATTTT. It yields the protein CASSFGQLSPGGSGNTIYF.